The clone carrying this T cell receptor (beta chain) was observed at least ten times. Its antigen is not known. Breast cancer patients provided tissue from their axillary draining lymph nodes. TCRdb independently ran MiXCR on the multiplex PCR reads; one entry per CDR3 protein. The table records approximately 180,000 distinct CDR3 sequences, around 35% of them present only once. The sample belongs to a study of breast tumors, draining lymph nodes, adjacent tissues. The CDR3 has 17 residues. Germline trimming cut 0 bases from V and 1 base from J; bases unmatched to any gene: 3. Germline CDR1 is KGHDR and CDR2 is SFDVKD. Study outcomes and limitations: The lymph node origin of tumor T cells was framed as consistent with a hypothesis, not demonstrated. Tumor repertoires ranked between lymph nodes and nontumor tissue in diversity, with V and J gene preferences. The data were judged consistent with most tumor T cells coming from lymph node and expanding in tumor. Compared with basal-like, luminal-like tumors shared significantly more repertoire with nontumor tissue.

The rearrangement uses TRBV24-1 and TRBJ2-1, with 9 bases lining up with TRBD2. The sample comprised axillary lymph node tissue. This receptor was taken from a female donor with breast cancer. Some clones in this sample may be carry-over from other donors' samples. Written as DNA, the CDR3 is TGTGCCACCAGTGATTTGCTTAGCGGGAGTTCCTACAATGAGCAGTTCTTC. This gives the protein CATSDLLSGSSYNEQFF.